This passage covers 21 T cell receptor beta chains from one sample sequenced in a study of T cell repertoires in aging, cancer and after chemotherapy. TCR beta rearrangements were amplified from peripheral blood genomic DNA. TRB rearrangements spanning V, D and J were amplified using mixed TRB-A/B primers. TCRdb fed the multiplex PCR reads into MiXCR, producing one record per CDR3 protein. This table has thousands of distinct CDR3 sequences, 20% to 25% appearing once. What was sequenced was blood. The receptor set was obtained from a human donor with a blood cancer.

This clonotype was detected only a few times. The chain employs TRBV28 and TRBJ1-5, with unresolved D. The CDR3 loop spans 17 amino acids. V was clipped by 4 bases and J by 6 bases, with 22 bases between them. The V gene's germline CDR1 is MDHEN and CDR2 SYDVKM. The chain's CDR3 is CASSYTPPGRVTQPQHF. The CDR3, as DNA: TGTGCCAGCAGTTACACGCCCCCGGGGAGGGTCACTCAGCCCCAGCATTTT.

This clonotype was observed a few times. The chain has TRBV20-1 and TRBJ2-1; 9 positions agree with TRBD2. Germline CDR1 is DFQATT and CDR2 is SNEGSKA (reference sequence). The V and J ends lost 6 bases and 4 bases, in that order; junction bases with no gene match: 7. The CDR3 is 14 residues long. CDR3 nucleotides: TGCAGTGCCAGGGGTCTAGCGGGATACAATGAGCAGTTCTTC. Its protein is CSARGLAGYNEQFF.

The chain has TRBV20-1 and TRBJ2-5, with a weak D call TRBD1 (6 bases). Germline CDR1 and CDR2: DFQATT and SNEGSKA (reference sequence). V lost 6 bases to trimming and J lost 0 bases, with 11 bases between them. CDR3 size: 13 residues. CDR3 nucleotides: TGCAGTGCCGTCCGGGACAACCAAGAGACCCAGTACTTC. It specifies CSAVRDNQETQYF.

This clonotype appeared a few times. The chain carries TRBV7-2 and TRBJ1-5; a possible D gene is TRBD1 (5 bases). This CDR3 region has 14 residues. The germline V and J ends were trimmed by 5 bases and 2 bases, with 10 bases remaining between them. Germline loops: CDR1 SGHTA, CDR2 FQGNSA. Written as DNA, the CDR3 is TGTGCCAGCAGCCTTGTACAGGGCAATCAGCCCCAGCATTTT. Encoded protein: CASSLVQGNQPQHF.

This clonotype was observed a handful of times. The chain links TRBV7-9 to TRBJ2-3; D is unclear. V dropped 0 bases and J dropped 1 base, with 5 bases sitting between them. CDR1 is SEHNR and CDR2 is FQNEAQ in the germline V gene (reference sequence). This CDR3 spans 14 amino acids. CDR3 amino acids: CASSLADRTDTQYF. CDR3 sequence (DNA): TGTGCCAGCAGCTTAGCGGACCGCACAGATACGCAGTATTTT.

This clonotype showed up just a few times. The CDR3: CATSERQGPNYGYTF. CDR3 DNA: TGTGCCACCAGTGAGCGACAGGGGCCGAACTATGGCTACACCTTC. This chain connects TRBV24-1 to TRBJ1-2, with 8 bases lining up with TRBD1. The CDR3 is 15 residues long. The junction had 5 bases not matched to a gene; V was cut back by 4 bases and J by 2 bases. Germline-derived CDR1 and CDR2 are KGHDR and SFDVKD.

This clonotype counts as medium-sized. The V and J genes are TRBV19 and TRBJ1-1, with 7 bases aligning to TRBD1. V dropped 7 bases and J dropped 6; count of bases not matched to a gene: 11. The CDR3 loop spans 14 amino acids. Germline V gives CDR1 LNHDA, CDR2 SQIVND (reference sequence). Here the CDR3 reads CASKRGGAGAEAFF. In DNA, the CDR3 is TGTGCCAGTAAGAGAGGGGGCGCTGGCGCTGAAGCTTTCTTT.

The chain combines TRBV5-1 with TRBJ1-1; TRBD1 is a possible D gene (5 bases). Looked up from germline, CDR1 is SGHRS and CDR2 is YFSETQ. The V and J ends lost 0 bases and 1 base respectively, with 16 bases between them. CDR3 length: 17 amino acids. CDR3 in DNA: TGCGCCAGCAGCTTGGGAACGGGGCGCGATCGGAACACTGAAGCTTTCTTT. Translated: CASSLGTGRDRNTEAFF. The whole variable domain, filled in from reference TRBV5-1 and TRBJ1-1, reads KAGVTQTPRYLIKTRGQQVTLSCSPISGHRSVSWYQQTPGQGLQFLFEYFSETQRNKGNFPGRFSGRQFSNSRSEMNVSTLELGDSALYLCASSLGTGRDRNTEAFFGQGTRLTVV.

In this sample, this clonotype is medium-sized (0.01 to 0.1%). The chain has TRBV11-1 and TRBJ1-1, with TRBD1 matching 7 bases. Germline lookup yields CDR1 SGHAT and CDR2 FQDESV (reference sequence). Losses at the gene ends were 0 bases for V and 1 base for J; bases not matched to a gene: 2. The CDR3 is 15 residues long. Written as DNA, the CDR3 is TGTGCCAGCAGCTTAGCATCAGGGGGGAACACTGAAGCTTTCTTT. The encoded protein is CASSLASGGNTEAFF.

The chain uses TRBV28 and TRBJ1-5; TRBD1 matches 8 bases. Germline CDR1 reads MDHEN; CDR2 reads SYDVKM. The CDR3 length is 17 residues. The V and J ends lost 5 bases and 2 bases, in that order; junction bases with no gene match: 11. CDR3 DNA sequence: TGTGCCAGCAGTGAAGGGACAGGATTCAGGGGCAATCAGCCCCAGCATTTT. This encodes CASSEGTGFRGNQPQHF.

In this sample, this clonotype is medium-sized (0.01 to 0.1%). This chain uses TRBV19 with TRBJ2-7; no definite D call. From germline, CDR1 is LNHDA and CDR2 SQIVND (reference sequence). Trimming removed 3 bases from V and 3 bases from J, with 9 bases in between. The length of the CDR3 is 13 residues. CDR3 bases: TGTGCCAGTAGTATTGGGCAAGACTACGAGCAGTACTTC. Its protein product is CASSIGQDYEQYF.

Sample share makes this clonotype medium-sized. V usage is TRBV6-5 and J usage is TRBJ1-2, with TRBD1 as a possible D gene (5 bases). Germline assignment: CDR1 MNHEY and CDR2 SVGAGI. V lost 5 bases and J lost 5, with 9 bases in between. This CDR3 region has 12 residues. The DNA for the CDR3 is TGTGCCAGCAGTAGACGGGGGTATGGCTACACCTTC. Translation: CASSRRGYGYTF.

CDR3 in DNA: TGTGCCAGCAGCTTAGAGGGGGCCGCCAAAAACATTCAGTACTTC. As protein: CASSLEGAAKNIQYF. J is TRBJ2-4 and V is TRBV7-2; TRBD1 matches 7 bases. CDR3 length: 15 residues. CDR1 and CDR2 (germline): SGHTA, FQGNSA. V shed 1 base, J shed 1 base, and the junction held 1 base outside the gene matches.

The rearrangement links TRBV15 to TRBJ2-4; D is perhaps TRBD1 or TRBD2 (5 bases each). V lost 4 bases and J 5 bases, leaving 15 bases between the germline ends. Germline V gene lookup returns CDR1 LNHNV and CDR2 YYDKDF (reference sequence). The CDR3 runs to 15 residues. Here the CDR3 DNA reads TGTGCCACCAGCAAGGGTGAGGGGCCCGAAAACATTCAGTACTTC. Its translation: CATSKGEGPENIQYF.

The V gene is TRBV6-4, the J gene TRBJ2-3; D is ambiguous. The ends were cut back, 2 bases at V and 3 bases at J, with 9 bases in the middle. This CDR3 is 14 amino acids long. From germline, CDR1 is MRHNA and CDR2 SNTAGT. Here the CDR3 reads CASSDVAGTDTQYF. The CDR3 region has the DNA TGTGCCAGCAGTGACGTGGCTGGGACAGATACGCAGTATTTT.

In its sample, this clonotype was seen a few times. The J gene is TRBJ2-1, the V gene TRBV28, with 10 bases lining up with TRBD1. Trimming at V came to 5 bases and at J to 4 bases, leaving 2 bases not matched to a gene. CDR1 is MDHEN and CDR2 is SYDVKM in the germline V gene. The CDR3 consists of 14 residues. The CDR3 protein is CASSKGQGYNEQFF. The CDR3 DNA reads as TGTGCCAGCAGTAAGGGACAGGGGTACAATGAGCAGTTCTTC.

This clonotype was seen more than once but under ten times. The rearrangement joins TRBV5-5 to TRBJ1-5, with TRBD1 matching over 7 bases. V lost 3 bases, J lost 4 bases, and 10 bases stayed unmatched. The CDR3 covers 16 residues. The V gene's germline CDR1 is SGHKS and CDR2 YYEKEE (reference sequence). In nucleotides, the CDR3 is TGTGCCAGCAGCTCGAGGACAGGAGTCCTTAATCAGCCCCAGCATTTT. This translates into CASSSRTGVLNQPQHF.

In its sample, this clonotype ranks as medium-sized (0.01 to 0.1%). V is TRBV5-5 and J is TRBJ2-1; D ambiguous. The CDR3 totals 16 residues. Between the trimmed V and J ends, which lost 0 bases and 0 bases, there was a span of 10 bases. The germline V gene has CDR1 SGHKS and CDR2 YYEKEE (reference sequence). The CDR3 loop is CASSLAVFVSYNEQFF. CDR3 DNA sequence: TGTGCCAGCAGCTTGGCGGTCTTTGTCTCCTACAATGAGCAGTTCTTC.

The chain recombines TRBV27 with TRBJ2-5, with 9 bases aligning to TRBD2. CDR1 is MNHEY, CDR2 SMNVEV, per germline (reference sequence). The CDR3 contains 18 residues. The V segment lost 5 bases and the J segment 5 bases; nucleotides outside the gene matches: 18. DNA for the CDR3: TGTGCCAGCAGTCAGGGGAAAGCGGGAGGCATCTTGGGGGAGACCCAGTACTTC. It codes for CASSQGKAGGILGETQYF.

The chain couples TRBV18 to TRBJ2-7; 10 positions agree with TRBD1. V shed 2 bases, J shed 3 bases, and the junction held 7 bases outside the gene matches. Germline V CDR1 and CDR2: KGHSH, LQKENI. This CDR3 region has 16 residues. CDR3 in amino acids: CASSPTAGQGRYEQYF. The CDR3 DNA sequence: TGTGCCAGCTCACCAACGGCGGGACAGGGGCGCTACGAGCAGTACTTC.

The chain combines TRBV12-3 or TRBV12-4 with TRBJ1-6; 8 nucleotides match TRBD1. The CDR3 sequence is 15 residues long. Trimming cost V 6 bases and J 13 bases; bases outside gene matches: 14. In DNA form, the CDR3 reads TGTGCCAGCAGCCCGGGACAGGCGGCCGGTGGGCCCCTCCACTTT. Translating gives CASSPGQAAGGPLHF.